This T cell receptor (beta chain) was sequenced for a study of Graves' ophthalmopathy and Graves' hyperthyroidism. With respect to this clonotype: Its target is not known.

The germline V and J ends were trimmed by 6 bases and 7 bases, with 13 bases remaining between them. Germline V gene lookup returns CDR1 SGHVT and CDR2 SQSDAQ. The CDR3 spans 13 residues. The study's findings and limits: Between ophthalmopathy and stable hyperthyroidism, a 13-signature model drew a separation with around 88% sensitivity and approximately 79% specificity. The majority of expanded thyroid clonotypes above 0.001 frequency also occurred in blood.

Scientists amplified the TCR beta CDR3 regions from RNA transcripts. First-round RT-PCR used HTBI primers; second-round multiplex PCR followed. TCRdb re-derived calls from the multiplex PCR reads in MiXCR, one entry per CDR3 protein. The repertoire consists of 500,000 to 600,000 distinct CDR3 sequences, with roughly 39% occurring once and the leading ten covering about 4%. This receptor was taken from an adult man with Graves' hyperthyroidism. The rearrangement uses TRBV7-4 and TRBJ1-5; D is unresolved. Sequencing was carried out using peripheral blood or thyroid tissue (not recorded which). CDR3: CASRAMQYQPQHF. The CDR3 coding sequence is TGTGCCAGCAGGGCAATGCAATACCAGCCCCAGCATTTT.